The 29 T cell receptor beta chains below were found in one sample sequenced in a study of T-cell memory formation after mild COVID-19. One entry per CDR3 protein results from TCRdb running MiXCR on the 5' RACE reads. This sample has some 250,000 distinct CDR3 sequences, with about a sixth found just once. Sequenced sample: PBMCs or a T cell subset sorted from them (not recorded which). These receptors were taken from a man aged 18 to 29 who had mild COVID-19 (a few samples of this study predate the infection). Cell type and time point are not known.

The CDR3 DNA reads TGTGCCAGCAGTGCCTCAGGGGGCCTTGAAGCTTTCTTT. It specifies CASSASGGLEAFF. The rearrangement links TRBV12-3 or TRBV12-4 to TRBJ1-1, with TRBD1 matching 8 bases. With 5 bases clipped from V and 7 bases from J, the junction kept 6 bases outside the gene matches. The CDR3 has 13 residues.

This clonotype has only a few counts. The DNA of the CDR3 is TGTGCTAGTGGTTTGGGACCTTTGCACACCGGGGAGCTGTTTTTT. It codes for CASGLGPLHTGELFF. The chain links TRBV12-5 to TRBJ2-2; D is unclear. Germline V gene lookup returns CDR1 LGHNT and CDR2 FRNRAP. V lost 1 base and J lost 3, with 9 bases in between. This CDR3 is built from 15 residues.

In its sample, this clonotype was seen a few times. V and J are TRBV20-1 and TRBJ2-6; the D gene could be TRBD1 or TRBD2 (5 bases each). V shed 6 bases and J shed 0 bases, with 6 bases lying between them. Germline CDR1 DFQATT, CDR2 SNEGSKA (reference sequence). This CDR3 is built from 13 residues. The CDR3 is CSAGPSGANVLTF. CDR3 bases: TGCAGTGCGGGACCCTCTGGGGCCAACGTCCTGACTTTC.

The table lists this clonotype with a few counts. The V call is TRBV29-1, the J call TRBJ2-3; tentatively, D is TRBD2 (6 bases). The CDR3 consists of 14 residues. Trimming removed 8 bases from V and 2 bases from J, with 17 bases in between. The germline gives CDR1 SQVTM, CDR2 ANQGSEA. In DNA form, the CDR3 reads TGCAGCATCCGCGAGGAGGGTACCACAGATACGCAGTATTTT. The encoded protein is CSIREEGTTDTQYF.

The chain carries TRBV11-2 and TRBJ2-3; D perhaps matches TRBD2 (7 bases). The V end lost 5 bases, the J end lost 2 bases, and 20 bases lay between the germline ends. This CDR3 is built from 17 residues. The germline V gene encodes CDR1 SGHAT and CDR2 FQNNGV. The CDR3 sequence: CASSPRGAGEYTDTQYF. The DNA for the CDR3 is TGTGCCAGCAGCCCCCGGGGGGCGGGGGAGTACACAGATACGCAGTATTTT.

V gene TRBV4-2 combines with J gene TRBJ1-5; TRBD1 aligns across 9 bases. Germline V gives CDR1 LGHNA, CDR2 YNFKEQ. This CDR3 spans 17 amino acids. J lost 6 bases, V lost 5 bases, and 14 bases had no gene match. The CDR3 nucleotides are TGTGCCAGCAGCGCTGGACAGGGGCGGGGAGTGGGTCAGCCCCAGCATTTT. Translation: CASSAGQGRGVGQPQHF.

This chain uses TRBV7-2 with TRBJ1-5; 7 bases map to TRBD1. Trimming removed 0 bases from V and 7 bases from J; junction bases left unmatched: 6. Germline CDR1 reads SGHTA; CDR2 reads FQGNSA. CDR3 length equals 15 residues. The chain's CDR3 is CASSLAGGAGQPQHF. CDR3 in DNA: TGTGCCAGCAGCTTAGCAGGGGGCGCCGGACAGCCCCAGCATTTT.

This clonotype was seen more than once but under ten times. The chain combines TRBV11-1 with TRBJ1-1; no definite D call. The V and J ends lost 4 bases and 4 bases respectively, with 13 bases between them. Germline V gives CDR1 SGHAT, CDR2 FQDESV (reference sequence). This CDR3 contains 14 residues. This CDR3 is CASSSRAVATEAFF. For the CDR3, the DNA is TGTGCCAGCAGCTCAAGGGCGGTGGCCACTGAAGCTTTCTTT.

The chain recombines TRBV24-1 with TRBJ2-1; TRBD2 is a possible D gene (5 bases). The germline CDR1 and CDR2 sequences are KGHDR and SFDVKD. CDR3 length equals 11 residues. V shed 4 bases and J shed 10 bases, with 7 bases lying between them. CDR3 nucleotide sequence: TGTGCCACCAGTGACCGACTAGAGCAGTTCTTC. Its translation: CATSDRLEQFF.

The chain joins TRBV5-1 to TRBJ2-1; 10 bases line up with TRBD2. Germline lookup yields CDR1 SGHRS and CDR2 YFSETQ. The CDR3 contains 16 residues. J lost 0 bases, V lost 2 bases, and 2 bases had no gene match. CDR3 in amino acids: CASSFLAGVSYNEQFF. CDR3 nucleotide sequence: TGCGCCAGCAGCTTTCTAGCGGGAGTCTCCTACAATGAGCAGTTCTTC.

This chain connects TRBV28 to TRBJ1-5; 10 positions agree with TRBD1. The CDR3 spans 16 residues. Per germline, CDR1 MDHEN and CDR2 SYDVKM. V dropped 8 bases and J dropped 3; count of bases not matched to a gene: 10. The CDR3 region has the DNA TGTGCCAGCGGAAATGGACAGGGGGTGGACAATCAGCCCCAGCATTTT. Protein: CASGNGQGVDNQPQHF. The variable domain in full, completed from reference TRBV28 and TRBJ1-5, reads DVKVTQSSRYLVKRTGEKVFLECVQDMDHENMFWYRQDPGLGLRLIYFSYDVKMKEKGDIPEGYSVSREKKERFSLILESASTNQTSMYLCASGNGQGVDNQPQHFGDGTRLSIL.

This clonotype has a handful of counts. The CDR3 protein is CASSFSTGSSYEQYV. The CDR3 DNA is TGCGCCAGCAGCTTTTCAACAGGGAGCTCCTACGAGCAGTACGTC. The chain has TRBV5-1 and TRBJ2-7; D might be TRBD1 (6 bases). The V end was cut by 2 bases, the J end by 0 bases, with 12 bases between. Germline values: CDR1 SGHRS, CDR2 YFSETQ. CDR3 length equals 15 residues.

The chain uses TRBV7-8 and TRBJ2-3; TRBD2 agrees at 12 bases. With V trimmed by 4 bases and J by 0 bases, 2 bases remained unmatched. CDR3 length: 16 residues. Germline V gene lookup returns CDR1 SGHVS and CDR2 FQNEAQ. Written as DNA, the CDR3 is TGTGCCAGCAGCTGGACTAGCGGGACGAGCACAGATACGCAGTATTTT. Amino acid sequence: CASSWTSGTSTDTQYF.

The chain carries TRBV4-1 and TRBJ2-4, with D perhaps TRBD1 or TRBD2 (5 bases each). The CDR3 length is 17 residues. Germline V lookup: CDR1 MGHRA, CDR2 YSYEKL. The germline V and J ends were trimmed by 8 bases and 2 bases, with 22 bases remaining between them. CDR3 nucleotide sequence: TGCGCCAGCGCTTCCCCGGGGCAGGGAATGTCCAAAAACATTCAGTACTTC. Translated, it gives CASASPGQGMSKNIQYF.

The V call is TRBV11-2, the J call TRBJ2-2, with D tentatively TRBD2 (5 bases). The CDR3 runs to 17 residues. With 11 bases removed from V and 1 base from J, the gap between germline ends came to 23 bases. In germline, CDR1 is SGHAT, CDR2 FQNNGV. CDR3 DNA: TGTGCCGGCCTACTTCCTCAGCGGAGCCAGAACACCGGGGAGCTGTTTTTT. Protein sequence: CAGLLPQRSQNTGELFF.

The V gene is TRBV30, the J gene TRBJ2-2, with D maybe TRBD1 (5 bases). V lost 0 bases, J lost 1 base, and 9 bases lay in between. Germline V gene lookup returns CDR1 GTSNPN and CDR2 SVGIG (reference sequence). The length of the CDR3 is 15 residues. CDR3 nucleotides: TGTGCCTGGAGTGTACGCAGGGTGAACACCGGGGAGCTGTTTTTT. It is translated as CAWSVRRVNTGELFF.

The V call is TRBV5-6, the J call TRBJ2-4; D gene unclear. Germline lookup yields CDR1 SGHDT and CDR2 YYEEEE. Trimming shortened V by 0 bases and J by 0 bases, and 10 bases separated the two germline ends. The CDR3 is 16 residues long. The CDR3 is CASSLVSGLAKNIQYF. CDR3 bases: TGTGCCAGCAGCTTGGTTTCGGGCCTAGCCAAAAACATTCAGTACTTC.

The chain recombines TRBV4-2 with TRBJ2-7; TRBD1 might be the D (5 bases). The ends were cut back, 0 bases at V and 3 bases at J, with 12 bases in the middle. The CDR3 runs to 15 residues. Per the germline V gene, CDR1 is LGHNA and CDR2 is YNFKEQ. The CDR3 coding sequence is TGTGCCAGCAGCCAAGAGCTCGCAGGGCGCTACGAGCAGTACGTC. The encoded protein is CASSQELAGRYEQYV.

The rearrangement links TRBV5-4 to TRBJ1-1; D is ambiguous. The length of the CDR3 is 12 residues. The germline V gene encodes CDR1 SGHNT and CDR2 YYREEE (reference sequence). V lost 5 bases and J 12 bases, leaving 17 bases between the germline ends. The CDR3 is CASSRYTTPTFF. The CDR3 DNA reads as TGTGCCAGCAGTCGGTACACCACTCCGACTTTCTTT.

The gene calls are TRBV3-1 and TRBJ2-7, with D tentatively TRBD2 (6 bases). This CDR3 has 18 residues. Germline-derived CDR1 and CDR2 are LGHDT and YNNKEL (reference sequence). Trimming pared 0 bases from V and 0 bases from J, leaving 18 bases between. The CDR3 sequence is CASSQDKFAGLSSYEQYF. CDR3 nucleotide sequence: TGTGCCAGCAGCCAAGATAAATTTGCGGGACTCAGCTCCTACGAGCAGTACTTC.

V and J are TRBV27 and TRBJ2-1; D gene uncertain. The germline V gene encodes CDR1 MNHEY and CDR2 SMNVEV (reference sequence). V was pared by 6 bases and J by 2 bases, with 14 bases between. CDR3 size: 15 residues. The CDR3 DNA is TGTGCCAGCAGCTACCCTGGAGCTACCTACAATGAGCAGTTCTTC. Translating it yields CASSYPGATYNEQFF.

J is TRBJ2-7 and V is TRBV5-1; D gene ambiguous. CDR1 is SGHRS, CDR2 YFSETQ, per germline. This CDR3 comprises 14 residues. Trimming cost V 4 bases and J 0 bases, with 11 bases left between them. CDR3 residues: CASSPTRSSYEQYF. Here the CDR3 DNA reads TGCGCCAGCAGCCCTACGAGAAGCTCCTACGAGCAGTACTTC.

Only a few counts were recorded for this clonotype. The chain joins TRBV7-9 to TRBJ2-7; TRBD2 might be the D (5 bases). The CDR3 totals 13 residues. Trimming pared 1 base from V and 6 bases from J, leaving 10 bases between. Germline loops: CDR1 SEHNR, CDR2 FQNEAQ (reference sequence). Here the CDR3 DNA reads TGTGCCAGCAGCTTAGGTGAGGGTACCGAGCAGTACTTC. It encodes CASSLGEGTEQYF.

The chain has TRBV6-5 and TRBJ1-2; 10 bases map to TRBD1. Losses at the gene ends were 4 bases for V and 6 bases for J; bases not matched to a gene: 2. Germline V gene data show CDR1 as MNHEY and CDR2 as SVGAGI. The CDR3 consists of 13 residues. Written as DNA, the CDR3 is TGTGCCAGCAGTTTGACAGGGGGCGATGGCTACACCTTC. It translates to CASSLTGGDGYTF.

This clonotype was found a few times. J is TRBJ1-2 and V is TRBV6-6, with 9 bases fitting TRBD1. Germline trimming cut 6 bases from V and 7 bases from J; bases unmatched to any gene: 6. The CDR3 loop spans 13 amino acids. The germline V gene encodes CDR1 MNHNY and CDR2 SVGAGI (reference sequence). CDR3 bases: TGTGCCAGCAGAGAACAGGGGGCGCGTGGCTACACCTTC. Translating gives CASREQGARGYTF.

The rearrangement uses TRBV12-3 or TRBV12-4 and TRBJ1-2; 10 nucleotides line up with TRBD1. V gave up 7 bases and J gave up 2 bases; unmatched junction bases: 10. CDR3 length equals 16 residues. CDR3 in amino acids: CASTPRPGQGNYGYTF. The CDR3 DNA reads as TGTGCCAGCACCCCTCGCCCGGGACAGGGGAACTATGGCTACACCTTC.

The V and J genes are TRBV4-2 and TRBJ2-3; weak D call: TRBD2 (5 bases). Germline-derived CDR1 and CDR2 are LGHNA and YNFKEQ. The V and J ends lost 1 base and 4 bases respectively, with 15 bases between them. The CDR3 runs to 16 residues. CDR3 bases: TGTGCCAGCAGCCAAGTGGTCGGGGAGAGGTCAGATACGCAGTATTTT. This translates into CASSQVVGERSDTQYF.

This chain links TRBV7-8 with TRBJ1-1; D possibly corresponds to TRBD1 (5 bases). This CDR3 is built from 12 residues. Trimming removed 1 base from V and 12 bases from J, with 12 bases in between. Germline CDR1 reads SGHVS; CDR2 reads FQNEAQ. As DNA, the CDR3 is TGTGCCAGCAGCTTAGACAGGCTATCGACTTTCTTT. Residues: CASSLDRLSTFF.

The V gene is TRBV3-1, the J gene TRBJ2-7, with D perhaps TRBD1 (5 bases). The CDR3 extends over 14 amino acids. CDR1 LGHDT and CDR2 YNNKEL come from the germline V gene (reference sequence). Trimming removed 5 bases at V and 2 bases at J, with 13 bases between. DNA for the CDR3: TGTGCCAGCAGCGTGGGGCTGCCTCCCTACGAGCAGTACTTC. Translation: CASSVGLPPYEQYF.